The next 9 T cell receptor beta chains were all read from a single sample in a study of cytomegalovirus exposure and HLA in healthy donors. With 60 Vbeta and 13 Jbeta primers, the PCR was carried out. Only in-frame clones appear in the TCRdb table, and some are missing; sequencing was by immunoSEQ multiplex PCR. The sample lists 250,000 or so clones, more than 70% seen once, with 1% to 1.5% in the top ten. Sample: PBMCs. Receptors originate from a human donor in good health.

CDR3 protein: CSVSTGGETQYF. CDR3 nucleotides: TGCAGCGTTTCGACAGGGGGAGAGACCCAGTACTTC. The J gene is TRBJ2-5, the V gene TRBV29-1; 9 bases are shared with TRBD1. Trimming took 5 bases from V and 4 from J; bases not matched to a gene: 2. The CDR3 consists of 12 residues. Per the germline V gene, CDR1 is SQVTM and CDR2 is ANQGSEA.

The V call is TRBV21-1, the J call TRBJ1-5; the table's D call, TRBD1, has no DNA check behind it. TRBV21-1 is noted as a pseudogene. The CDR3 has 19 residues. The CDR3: CASSSLRGTGDWGNQPQHF. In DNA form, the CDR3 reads TGTGCCAGCAGCTCCTTGCGAGGGACAGGGGATTGGGGCAATCAGCCCCAGCATTTT.

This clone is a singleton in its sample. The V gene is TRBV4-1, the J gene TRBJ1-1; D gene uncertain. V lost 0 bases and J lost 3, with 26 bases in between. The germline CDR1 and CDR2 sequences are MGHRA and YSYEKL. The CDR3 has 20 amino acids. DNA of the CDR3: TGCGCCAGCAGCCAAGATCATCCCGTTGGTTGGAGTGGCGCCGACACTGAAGCTTTCTTT. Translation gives CASSQDHPVGWSGADTEAFF.

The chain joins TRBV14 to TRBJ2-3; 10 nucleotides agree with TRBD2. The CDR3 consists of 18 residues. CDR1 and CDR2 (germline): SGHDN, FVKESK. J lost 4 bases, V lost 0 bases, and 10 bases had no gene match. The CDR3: CASSQDAAGLAYADTQYF. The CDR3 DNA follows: TGTGCCAGCAGCCAAGATGCAGCGGGACTAGCGTACGCAGATACGCAGTATTTT. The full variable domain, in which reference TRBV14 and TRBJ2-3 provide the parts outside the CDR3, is EAGVTQFPSHSVIEKGQTVTLRCDPISGHDNLYWYRRVMGKEIKFLLHFVKESKQDESGMPNNRFLAERTGGTYSTLKVQPAELEDSGVYFCASSQDAAGLAYADTQYFGPGTRLTVL.

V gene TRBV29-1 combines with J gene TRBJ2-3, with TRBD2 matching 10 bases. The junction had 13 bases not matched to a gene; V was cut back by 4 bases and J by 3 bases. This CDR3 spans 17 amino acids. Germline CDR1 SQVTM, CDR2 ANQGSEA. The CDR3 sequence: CSVVGLAGVFGTDTQYF. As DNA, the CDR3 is TGCAGCGTTGTAGGGCTAGCGGGAGTATTTGGTACAGATACGCAGTATTTT.

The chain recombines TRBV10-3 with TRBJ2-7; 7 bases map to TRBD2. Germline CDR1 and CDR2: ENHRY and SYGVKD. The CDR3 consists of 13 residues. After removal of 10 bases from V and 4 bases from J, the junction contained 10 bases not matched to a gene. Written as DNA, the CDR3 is TGTGCCAGCGGACTAGAAAGAGATTACGAGCAGTACTTC. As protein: CASGLERDYEQYF.

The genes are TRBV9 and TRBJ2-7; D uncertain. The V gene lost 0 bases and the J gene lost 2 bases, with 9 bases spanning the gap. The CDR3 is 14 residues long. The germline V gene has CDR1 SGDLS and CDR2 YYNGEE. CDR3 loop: CASSVGVGAYEQYF. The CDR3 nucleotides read TGTGCCAGCAGCGTAGGGGTCGGAGCCTACGAGCAGTACTTC.

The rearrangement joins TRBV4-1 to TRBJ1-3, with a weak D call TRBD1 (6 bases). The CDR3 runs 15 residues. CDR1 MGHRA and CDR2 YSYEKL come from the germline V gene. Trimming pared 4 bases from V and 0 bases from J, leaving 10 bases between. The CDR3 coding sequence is TGCGCCAGCAGCCTCTTGGACAGCTCTGGAAACACCATATATTTT. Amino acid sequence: CASSLLDSSGNTIYF.

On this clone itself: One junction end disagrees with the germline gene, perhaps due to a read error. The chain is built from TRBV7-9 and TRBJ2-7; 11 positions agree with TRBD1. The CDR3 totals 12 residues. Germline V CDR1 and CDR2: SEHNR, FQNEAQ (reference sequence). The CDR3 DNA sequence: TGTTCCAGCGGACAGGGGGCCGACGAGCAGTACTTC. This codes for CSSGQGADEQYF.